Detailed here is one T cell receptor (beta chain). TCRdb's table, derived via immunoSEQ multiplex PCR, lists solely in-frame clones and lacks some. The table records about 200,000 clones, around 80% of them present only once. The data stem from a study of blood T cell repertoires in COVID-19. The CDR3 runs to 14 residues. Germline assignment: CDR1 LNHDA and CDR2 SQIVND (reference sequence). With V trimmed by 6 bases and J by 5 bases, 4 bases remained unmatched. This clonotype was sampled from a human donor with acute or convalescent COVID-19. The donor label of this sample is uncertain. This chain joins TRBV19 and TRBJ2-5, with 12 bases fitting TRBD1. Sequences were obtained from peripheral blood. The CDR3 loop is CASSRDRGPETQYF. The CDR3 DNA reads TGTGCCAGTAGCCGGGACAGGGGGCCTGAGACCCAGTACTTC.